The 23 T cell receptor beta chains in this list originate from one sample, sequenced in a study of blood T cell repertoires in COVID-19. Method: immunoSEQ multiplex PCR; TCRdb's copy keeps in-frame clones and lacks some. The table includes around 40,000 clones, around 87% detected once. What was sequenced was peripheral blood. These receptor sequences come from a man aged 50 or older with active or convalescent COVID-19.

The rearrangement joins TRBV18 to TRBJ2-7, with a weak D call TRBD1 (6 bases). V was trimmed by 0 bases and J by 3 bases, leaving 9 bases between them. CDR1 and CDR2 from the germline V gene are KGHSH and LQKENI. The CDR3 extends over 14 amino acids. DNA of the CDR3: TGTGCCAGCTCACCACCGGGCAGGGGCTACGAGCAGTACGTC. It specifies CASSPPGRGYEQYV.

The rearrangement uses TRBV5-1 and TRBJ2-1; 10 positions match TRBD2. V shed 2 bases and J 10 bases; nucleotides not matched to a gene: 6. The CDR3 consists of 14 residues. The germline gives CDR1 SGHRS, CDR2 YFSETQ. The CDR3 sequence: CASSFSGGESEQFF. Written as DNA, the CDR3 is TGCGCCAGCAGCTTCAGCGGGGGGGAATCAGAGCAGTTCTTC.

The V and J genes are TRBV7-8 and TRBJ1-4; 9 bases fit TRBD1. Germline V CDR1 and CDR2: SGHVS, FQNEAQ. Losses at the gene ends were 5 bases for V and 6 bases for J; bases not matched to a gene: 7. There are 15 residues in the CDR3. The CDR3 protein is CASSKTTGGDEKLFF. CDR3 nucleotide sequence: TGTGCCAGCAGCAAGACGACAGGGGGTGATGAAAAACTGTTTTTT.

The CDR3, as DNA: TGTGCCAGCAGTTACTCGAGGGACAGGGTCCACGAGCAGTACTTC. It specifies CASSYSRDRVHEQYF. This chain uses TRBV6-5 with TRBJ2-7; 9 bases fit TRBD1. J lost 5 bases, V lost 0 bases, and 5 bases had no gene match. The germline V gene has CDR1 MNHEY and CDR2 SVGAGI. This CDR3 contains 15 residues.

The J gene is TRBJ2-1, the V gene TRBV28; 7 bases fit TRBD2. The V gene end was trimmed by 7 bases and the J gene end by 5 bases; junction bases not matched to a gene: 5. Germline V lookup: CDR1 MDHEN, CDR2 SYDVKM. The CDR3 contains 13 residues. CDR3 nucleotide sequence: TGTGCCAGCATTGGCGGGGGAGACAATGAGCAGTTCTTC. It translates to CASIGGGDNEQFF.

The gene calls are TRBV5-1 and TRBJ2-7, with D possibly TRBD1 on 6 matching bases. There are 15 residues in the CDR3. Germline V CDR1 and CDR2: SGHRS, YFSETQ. V was pared by 4 bases and J by 3 bases, with 17 bases between. The CDR3 loop is CASSHGSGDLYEQYV. Written as DNA, the CDR3 is TGCGCCAGCAGCCATGGTTCAGGGGATCTCTACGAGCAGTACGTC.

CDR3 residues: CASSPGQYYKGYTF. The CDR3, as DNA: TGTGCCAGCAGTCCTGGACAGTATTACAAAGGCTACACCTTC. The genes are TRBV28 and TRBJ1-2; TRBD1 might be the D (6 bases). V was clipped by 5 bases and J by 8 bases, with 18 bases between them. The CDR3 is 14 residues long. Looked up from germline, CDR1 is MDHEN and CDR2 is SYDVKM.

The chain is built from TRBV19 and TRBJ2-2; no definite D call. V was shortened by 10 bases and J by 3 bases, with 6 bases between the two germline ends. Per germline, CDR1 LNHDA and CDR2 SQIVND (reference sequence). This CDR3 has 11 amino acids. The CDR3 nucleotides are TGTGCCACGACTTACACCGGGGAGCTGTTTTTT. It codes for CATTYTGELFF.

The chain carries TRBV28 and TRBJ2-4; 9 positions match TRBD1. CDR1 is MDHEN and CDR2 is SYDVKM in the germline V gene. The CDR3 totals 19 residues. Losses at the gene ends were 6 bases for V and 4 bases for J; bases not matched to a gene: 19. The CDR3 here is CASRLRPLQGAMGKNIQYF. Here the CDR3 DNA reads TGTGCCAGCAGGTTGCGTCCCTTACAGGGGGCTATGGGGAAAAACATTCAGTACTTC.

The rearrangement links TRBV14 to TRBJ2-5, with 10 positions matching TRBD2. Germline V gene data show CDR1 as SGHDN and CDR2 as FVKESK. The CDR3 contains 15 residues. Trimming at V came to 4 bases and at J to 5 bases, leaving 7 bases not matched to a gene. The CDR3 bases are TGTGCCAGCAGCCCCATACTAGCGGGAAGGGAGACCCAGTACTTC. Translating gives CASSPILAGRETQYF.

This chain connects TRBV5-1 to TRBJ2-3; 12 bases map to TRBD2. The CDR3 is 16 amino acids. With 2 bases clipped from V and 1 base from J, the junction kept 2 bases outside the gene matches. From germline, CDR1 is SGHRS and CDR2 YFSETQ. CDR3 coding DNA: TGCGCCAGCAGCTTTCTAGCGGGAGGGGGCACAGATACGCAGTATTTT. Encoded protein: CASSFLAGGGTDTQYF.

This rearrangement joins TRBV7-2 to TRBJ1-2; TRBD1 is a possible D gene (6 bases). Germline V CDR1 and CDR2: SGHTA, FQGNSA. V gave up 1 base and J gave up 4 bases, with 16 bases separating them. The CDR3 totals 16 residues. The CDR3 region has the DNA TGTGCCAGCAGCTTAGATCCGGGGGGGGCTGGCTATGGCTACACCTTC. Encoded protein: CASSLDPGGAGYGYTF.

The J gene is TRBJ2-3, the V gene TRBV13, with D tentatively TRBD2 (6 bases). The V end was cut by 5 bases, the J end by 6 bases, with 12 bases between. CDR3 length equals 13 residues. CDR1 is PRHDT and CDR2 is FYEKMQ in the germline V gene (reference sequence). CDR3 sequence reads: CASSQEGGDTQYF. The CDR3 nucleotides read TGTGCCAGCAGCCAGGAGGGCGGTGATACGCAGTATTTT.

The V gene is TRBV5-1, the J gene TRBJ2-2; 11 bases are shared with TRBD2. Looked up from germline, CDR1 is SGHRS and CDR2 is YFSETQ. The CDR3 is made up of 18 amino acids. Trimming took 1 base from V and 0 from J; bases not matched to a gene: 5. CDR3 loop: CASSLISGGATNTGELFF. CDR3 DNA sequence: TGCGCCAGCAGCTTGATTAGCGGGGGGGCTACGAACACCGGGGAGCTGTTTTTT.

The chain carries TRBV10-1 and TRBJ2-5; D may be TRBD2 (6 bases). Germline V gene sequence: CDR1 WNHNN, CDR2 SYGVQD (reference sequence). Trimming cost V 3 bases and J 4 bases, with 12 bases left between them. The CDR3 is 14 amino acids. CDR3 DNA: TGCGCCAGCAGTGATGGGGAGGTTCGAGAGACCCAGTACTTC. This gives the protein CASSDGEVRETQYF.

J is TRBJ1-4 and V is TRBV18, with D possibly matching TRBD1 (6 bases). The V and J ends lost 3 bases and 2 bases respectively, with 7 bases between them. The CDR3 totals 14 residues. Per germline, CDR1 KGHSH and CDR2 LQKENI. The CDR3 DNA reads TGTGCCAGCTCACCGCAGGGGACTAATGAAAAACTGTTTTTT. Residues: CASSPQGTNEKLFF.

The V gene is TRBV3-1 (or the pseudogene TRBV3-2), the J gene TRBJ2-3; 10 positions match TRBD2. The germline gives CDR1 LGHDT, CDR2 YNNKEL (reference sequence). J gave up 8 bases and V 1 base, and 6 bases lay outside the gene matches. The CDR3 is made up of 15 amino acids. The CDR3 region is CASSQVSSGGATQYF. DNA for the CDR3: TGTGCCAGCAGCCAAGTATCGAGCGGGGGGGCTACGCAGTATTTT.

The chain carries TRBV6-6 and TRBJ2-1; 13 nucleotides align to TRBD2. Germline V gene sequence: CDR1 MNHNY, CDR2 SVGAGI (reference sequence). The ends lost 6 bases at V and 4 bases at J; junction bases unmatched: 3. The length of the CDR3 is 15 residues. The CDR3 region is CASSRTSGGYNEQFF. The CDR3 nucleotides are TGTGCCAGCAGCAGGACTAGCGGGGGTTACAATGAGCAGTTCTTC.

The chain links TRBV4-2 to TRBJ2-4; 9 nucleotides agree with TRBD1. Germline-derived CDR1 and CDR2 are LGHNA and YNFKEQ. J was trimmed by 0 bases and V by 5 bases; bases with no gene match: 17. The CDR3 has 20 residues. CDR3 amino acids: CASSTDISTGGILAKNIQYF. Here the CDR3 DNA reads TGTGCCAGCAGCACGGACATTTCGACAGGGGGGATCCTAGCCAAAAACATTCAGTACTTC.

In its sample, this clone was seen a few times. The chain employs TRBV18 and TRBJ1-3; unclear D gene. Germline V lookup: CDR1 KGHSH, CDR2 LQKENI. This CDR3 contains 15 residues. Trimming took 6 bases from V and 0 from J, leaving 12 bases between them. CDR3: CASSSSGRSGNTIYF. In DNA, the CDR3 is TGTGCCAGCTCCTCTTCGGGTCGCTCTGGAAACACCATATATTTT. The full variable domain, its missing parts supplied by reference TRBV18 and TRBJ1-3, is NAGVMQNPRHLVRRRGQEARLRCSPMKGHSHVYWYRQLPEEGLKFMVYLQKENIIDESGMPKERFSAEFPKEGPSILRIQQVVRGDSAAYFCASSSSGRSGNTIYFGEGSWLTVV.

The J gene is TRBJ1-5, the V gene TRBV27, with D possibly being TRBD1 (6 bases). Trimming took 6 bases from V and 9 from J, leaving 15 bases between them. This CDR3 comprises 13 residues. Looked up from germline, CDR1 is MNHEY and CDR2 is SMNVEV (reference sequence). Written as DNA, the CDR3 is TGTGCCAGCAGGGGGGCGTGGGGGACGCCCCAGCATTTT. This translates into CASRGAWGTPQHF.

This sequence joins TRBV7-8 and TRBJ1-3; possibly TRBD1 for D (5 bases). The ends were cut back, 4 bases at V and 0 bases at J, with 10 bases in the middle. This CDR3 is 15 amino acids long. The germline gives CDR1 SGHVS, CDR2 FQNEAQ. CDR3 loop: CASSSGGYSGNTIYF. In DNA form, the CDR3 reads TGTGCCAGCAGCTCGGGGGGGTACTCTGGAAACACCATATATTTT.

In DNA form, the CDR3 reads TGCGCCAGCAGCGGGGACAATCAGAACTATGGCTACACCTTC. Amino acids: CASSGDNQNYGYTF. This chain joins TRBV5-1 and TRBJ1-2; D possibly corresponds to TRBD1 (6 bases). Germline V gives CDR1 SGHRS, CDR2 YFSETQ. CDR3 length: 14 amino acids. Trimming pared 4 bases from V and 2 bases from J, leaving 12 bases between.